This T cell receptor beta chain is from a study of blood T cell repertoires in COVID-19. Germline lookup yields CDR1 MNHNS and CDR2 SASEGT. V lost 2 bases and J 7 bases, leaving 18 bases between the germline ends. This CDR3 is built from 17 residues. Clones were read by immunoSEQ multiplex PCR, and TCRdb kept only the in-frame ones, dropping some. Among 300,000 or so clones, 70% to 90% were seen once, and the ten largest hold 3% to 4%. The sequence came from a woman aged 40 to 50 with acute or convalescent COVID-19. The sample was peripheral blood. The chain links TRBV6-1 to TRBJ1-6; possibly TRBD1 for D (6 bases). The CDR3, as DNA: TGTGCCAGCAGTGAAAGTCGGGGGGGCGAACTCAATTCACCCCTCCACTTT. Translated, it gives CASSESRGGELNSPLHF.